This T cell receptor beta chain was recovered during a study of cytomegalovirus exposure and HLA in healthy donors. Primers for the PCR totalled 60 Vbeta and 13 Jbeta. Sequencing was performed with immunoSEQ multiplex PCR; in TCRdb, only in-frame clones are kept and a portion is missing. The table lists roughly 84,000 clones, less than 80% of them singletons. The V and J ends lost 7 bases and 5 bases respectively, with 18 bases between them. This CDR3 region has 16 residues. The germline CDR1 and CDR2 sequences are SNHLY and FYNNEI. The TCR comes from a human donor in good health. Sequenced sample: PBMCs. V is TRBV2 and J is TRBJ1-6; possible D gene TRBD1, 6 bases. The CDR3 sequence is CASTPDGGSHNSPLHF. CDR3 coding DNA: TGTGCCAGCACTCCGGATGGGGGCTCACATAATTCACCCCTCCACTTT.